This record concerns one T cell receptor (beta chain) sequence. This sample was included in a study of blood T cell repertoires in COVID-19. Study at large: Researchers got acute and convalescent COVID-19 samples from the United States, Italy and Spain.

Germline lookup yields CDR1 SGHTA and CDR2 FQGNSA. There are 13 residues in the CDR3. Trimming left V 5 bases short and J 10 bases short, with 14 bases between. Authors' analysis steps: Estimation of nucleated cell counts relied on the amplification of reference gene primers. Sequencing was performed with immunoSEQ multiplex PCR; in TCRdb, only in-frame clones are kept and a portion is missing. That table supplies the V and J calls and clone size; D and trimming were determined from the DNA. The repertoire holds roughly 200,000 clones, with around 85% as singletons. V usage is TRBV7-2 and J usage is TRBJ1-4, with a weak D call TRBD1 (5 bases). The sequencing sample was made of PBMCs or T cells enriched from blood (not recorded which). This clonotype was obtained from a woman aged 50 to 60 in a cohort exposed to, infected with or recovered from COVID-19 (not recorded which). CDR3 in amino acids: CASSEHQGTKLFF. The CDR3 DNA reads as TGTGCCAGCAGCGAGCACCAGGGCACAAAACTGTTTTTT.